Below are 26 T cell receptor beta chains sequenced from a single sample in a study of shared clonotypes between healthy human individuals. The method was immunoSEQ multiplex PCR; TCRdb's version includes in-frame clones alone and lacks a portion of them. The profile shows about 520,000 clones, over 75% of them singletons. Sequenced: PBMCs. These receptors originate from a woman aged 40 to 55 in good health. Some clones in this sample may be carry-over from other donors' samples.

CDR3 nucleotides: TGTGCCAGTAACGGAGGCCATCTCCAAGAGACCCAGTACTTC. As protein: CASNGGHLQETQYF. This chain uses TRBV19 with TRBJ2-5; D possibly corresponds to TRBD2 (5 bases). This CDR3 spans 14 amino acids. The V gene's germline CDR1 is LNHDA and CDR2 SQIVND (reference sequence). V gave up 7 bases and J gave up 1 base, with 13 bases separating them.

The chain has TRBV4-3 and TRBJ2-7, with 9 positions matching TRBD1. The CDR3 runs 16 residues. Per the germline V gene, CDR1 is LGHNA and CDR2 is YSLEER. V shed 0 bases, J shed 4 bases, and the junction held 7 bases outside the gene matches. Here the CDR3 reads CASSQEPGQGFYEQYF. CDR3 DNA sequence: TGCGCCAGCAGCCAAGAGCCAGGACAGGGGTTTTACGAGCAGTACTTC.

The gene calls are TRBV18 and TRBJ2-5; D is ambiguous. The V end lost 2 bases, the J end lost 2 bases, and 3 bases lay between the germline ends. The CDR3 sequence is 12 residues long. Germline lookup yields CDR1 KGHSH and CDR2 LQKENI. The CDR3, as DNA: TGTGCCAGCTCACCAGAACAAGAGACCCAGTACTTC. Its protein is CASSPEQETQYF.

Comment on this clone: A far larger clone lies a single base away; this is likely a read error. The chain combines TRBV2 with TRBJ2-7; D is unresolved. Trimming took 4 bases from V and 4 from J, leaving 8 bases between them. The germline V gene has CDR1 SNHLY and CDR2 FYNNEI. The CDR3 runs to 12 residues. The CDR3 here is CASSARLYEQYF. CDR3 in DNA: TGTGCCAGCAGTGCCCGACTTTACGAGCAGTACTTC.

This chain links TRBV11-3 with TRBJ2-3; 7 positions match TRBD2. Trimming cost V 8 bases and J 8 bases; bases outside gene matches: 13. The CDR3 is 14 amino acids. Germline values: CDR1 SGHNT, CDR2 YENEEA. CDR3 loop: CASSSGGSWATQYF. The CDR3 DNA is TGTGCCAGCTCCTCCGGGGGGTCCTGGGCTACGCAGTATTTT.

On this clone itself: This likely reflects a read error, since a far larger clone is one base away. Other nucleotide sequences from this sample produce the same CDR3. The rearrangement links TRBV28 to TRBJ2-7, with D possibly matching TRBD1 (5 bases). Trimming shortened V by 3 bases and J by 2 bases, and 11 bases separated the two germline ends. CDR1 and CDR2 (germline): MDHEN, SYDVKM. This CDR3 is 14 amino acids long. CDR3 DNA: TGTGCCAGCAGTTTGGACACGGCTGCCTACGAGCAGTACTTC. Translating it yields CASSLDTAAYEQYF. Variable domain in full (rest from reference TRBV28 and TRBJ2-7): DVKVTQSSRYLVKRTGEKVFLECVQDMDHENMFWYRQDPGLGLRLIYFSYDVKMKEKGDIPEGYSVSREKKERFSLILESASTNQTSMYLCASSLDTAAYEQYFGPGTRLTVT.

The chain employs TRBV18 and TRBJ2-5; 9 nucleotides match TRBD1. This CDR3 region has 13 residues. The V gene end was trimmed by 5 bases and the J gene end by 5 bases; junction bases not matched to a gene: 3. CDR1 is KGHSH, CDR2 LQKENI, per germline. The CDR3 nucleotides read TGTGCCAGCTCATGGGACAGGGCTGAGACCCAGTACTTC. This encodes CASSWDRAETQYF.

The chain uses TRBV28 and TRBJ2-7; no definite D call. V was clipped by 6 bases and J by 7 bases, with 13 bases between them. This CDR3 comprises 12 residues. The V gene's germline CDR1 is MDHEN and CDR2 SYDVKM. The CDR3 DNA sequence: TGTGCCAGCAGGGACCCCCTCGAGGAGCAGTACTTC. It yields the protein CASRDPLEEQYF.

The V gene is TRBV2, the J gene TRBJ2-3; the match to TRBD2 covers 10 bases. With V trimmed by 9 bases and J by 0 bases, 3 bases remained unmatched. The CDR3 length is 14 residues. The V gene's germline CDR1 is SNHLY and CDR2 FYNNEI. The CDR3 loop reads CASLAGASTDTQYF. The CDR3 nucleotides are TGTGCCAGTCTAGCGGGAGCTAGCACAGATACGCAGTATTTT. The full variable domain, completed using reference TRBV2 and TRBJ2-3, is EPEVTQTPSHQVTQMGQEVILRCVPISNHLYFYWYRQILGQKVEFLVSFYNNEISEKSEIFDDQFSVERPDGSNFTLKIRSTKLEDSAMYFCASLAGASTDTQYFGPGTRLTVL.

As concerns this clone: It differs at one base from a far larger clone, so likely a read error. This specimen includes other DNA sequences encoding the same CDR3. V gene TRBV5-5 combines with J gene TRBJ1-2; D gene unclear. CDR1 is SGHKS, CDR2 YYEKEE, per germline (reference sequence). V shed 0 bases and J shed 2 bases, with 8 bases lying between them. This CDR3 region has 14 residues. This chain's CDR3 is CASSLVVKNYGYTF. The DNA for the CDR3 is TGTGCCAGCAGCTTGGTGGTAAAAAACTATGGCTACACCTTC. The full variable domain, rest sourced from reference TRBV5-5 and TRBJ1-2, is DAGVTQSPTHLIKTRGQQVTLRCSPISGHKSVSWYQQVLGQGPQFIFQYYEKEERGRGNFPDRFSARQFPNYSSELNVNALLLGDSALYLCASSLVVKNYGYTFGSGTRLTVV.

This clone was detected ten times or more. The chain employs TRBV19 and TRBJ1-1; unclear D gene. V was pared by 3 bases and J by 1 base, with 9 bases between. This CDR3 is built from 14 residues. Germline assignment: CDR1 LNHDA and CDR2 SQIVND (reference sequence). The CDR3 loop reads CASSIPGRNTEAFF. The DNA of the CDR3 is TGTGCCAGTAGTATCCCGGGGAGGAACACTGAAGCTTTCTTT.

This chain links TRBV19 with TRBJ2-5; 8 bases match TRBD2. Unmatched junction bases numbered 4, after V lost 5 bases and J lost 5 bases. CDR1 and CDR2 from the germline V gene are LNHDA and SQIVND (reference sequence). The CDR3 consists of 13 residues. The CDR3 coding sequence is TGTGCCAGTAGTCAGACGGGGGGGGAGACCCAGTACTTC. Its protein product is CASSQTGGETQYF.

The chain uses TRBV5-1 and TRBJ1-3; no definite D call. The CDR3 length is 15 residues. Germline-derived CDR1 and CDR2 are SGHRS and YFSETQ. V was clipped by 3 bases and J by 2 bases, with 12 bases between them. CDR3 coding DNA: TGCGCCAGCAGCTCACTGGGGAGGCCTGGAAACACCATATATTTT. This gives the protein CASSSLGRPGNTIYF. The entire variable domain, with the rest obtained from reference TRBV5-1 and TRBJ1-3, is as follows: KAGVTQTPRYLIKTRGQQVTLSCSPISGHRSVSWYQQTPGQGLQFLFEYFSETQRNKGNFPGRFSGRQFSNSRSEMNVSTLELGDSALYLCASSSLGRPGNTIYFGEGSWLTVV.

The chain recombines TRBV6-1 with TRBJ2-3, with D possibly matching TRBD2 (6 bases). The length of the CDR3 is 13 residues. Germline CDR1 is MNHNS and CDR2 is SASEGT. V lost 5 bases and J lost 7, with 13 bases in between. The CDR3 DNA follows: TGTGCCAGCAGTCAGGGACTGGCTAATACGCAGTATTTT. Amino acids: CASSQGLANTQYF.

The CDR3 protein is CASSPYPPVAVLRSNEQYF. Here the CDR3 DNA reads TGTGCCAGCTCACCATATCCCCCCGTGGCAGTATTAAGGAGTAACGAGCAGTACTTC. The genes are TRBV18 and TRBJ2-7; D gene uncertain. The CDR3 loop spans 19 amino acids. Between the trimmed V and J ends, which lost 2 bases and 5 bases, there was a span of 28 bases. The germline V gene has CDR1 KGHSH and CDR2 LQKENI.

A single count supports this clone. This chain links TRBV28 with TRBJ2-5; 8 positions match TRBD2. V lost 9 bases to trimming and J lost 4 bases; unmatched junction nucleotides: 10. Germline-derived CDR1 and CDR2 are MDHEN and SYDVKM. CDR3 size: 14 residues. The CDR3 loop reads CASLKRGGGETQYF. The DNA for the CDR3 is TGTGCCAGTCTTAAACGGGGGGGAGGAGAGACCCAGTACTTC.

In this sample, this clone turned up once. Since a far larger clone is one base different, this is likely a read error. Other DNA sequences in the same sample also yield this CDR3. The rearrangement joins TRBV29-1 to TRBJ2-5; D ambiguous. The J call is doubtful: the DNA matches TRBJ2-7 better. The CDR3 runs 12 residues. CDR1 is SQVTM, CDR2 ANQGSEA, per germline. CDR3 in DNA: TGCAGCGTTGTTACCGCCAGCGACGAGCAGTACTTC. Translation: CSVVTASDEQYF.

In regard to this clone: Other nucleotide sequences from this sample produce the same CDR3. The chain couples TRBV18 to TRBJ1-5; no definite D call. V lost 3 bases to trimming and J lost 4 bases, with 7 bases between them. In germline, CDR1 is KGHSH, CDR2 LQKENI. The CDR3 runs 13 residues. The CDR3 is CASSPEGNQPQHF. DNA of the CDR3: TGTGCCAGCTCACCTGAGGGAAATCAGCCCCAGCATTTT.

The chain recombines TRBV6-5 with TRBJ2-1; D not resolved. CDR1 and CDR2 from the germline V gene are MNHEY and SVGAGI. The CDR3 totals 11 residues. Trimming stripped 1 base from V and 11 bases from J, with 6 bases between. For the CDR3, the DNA is TGTGCCAGCAGTTACTTCACTAAGCAGTTCTTC. Its translation is CASSYFTKQFF.

This chain connects TRBV4-1 to TRBJ2-7, with a tentative D call TRBD1 (6 bases). V was cut by 9 bases and J by 0 bases, with 21 bases left in between. Germline lookup yields CDR1 MGHRA and CDR2 YSYEKL. The CDR3 is 16 amino acids. The CDR3 region has the DNA TGCGCCAGTAGAAATTTAGGACAGCGAAGCTCCTACGAGCAGTACTTC. This gives the protein CASRNLGQRSSYEQYF.

The chain joins TRBV6-6 to TRBJ2-7; 11 bases fit TRBD2. In germline, CDR1 is MNHNY, CDR2 SVGAGI (reference sequence). J was trimmed by 3 bases and V by 4 bases; bases with no gene match: 5. The CDR3 loop spans 15 amino acids. This CDR3 reads CASSSFTSGSYEQYF. The CDR3 nucleotides read TGTGCCAGCAGTTCCTTCACTAGCGGGAGCTACGAGCAGTACTTC.

Comment on this clone: With only one base between it and a far larger clone, this is likely a read error. The chain combines TRBV6-6 with TRBJ1-4; 9 bases map to TRBD1. The CDR3 is made up of 14 amino acids. Germline CDR1 is MNHNY and CDR2 is SVGAGI (reference sequence). This chain's CDR3 is CASSYGTGLERLFF. Written as DNA, the CDR3 is TGTGCCAGCAGTTACGGGACAGGGCTTGAAAGACTGTTTTTT.

V is TRBV5-1 and J is TRBJ2-3; D remains ambiguous. The V and J ends lost 1 base and 7 bases respectively, with 19 bases between them. The CDR3 totals 16 residues. Germline lookup yields CDR1 SGHRS and CDR2 YFSETQ. The CDR3 DNA sequence: TGCGCCAGCAGCTTGCTTGAGACCCTTAGCCGAAATACGCAGTATTTT. It specifies CASSLLETLSRNTQYF.

The chain employs TRBV14 and TRBJ2-3; D is uncertain. This CDR3 is built from 15 residues. CDR1 is SGHDN and CDR2 is FVKESK in the germline V gene. Trimming took off 0 bases at V and 0 bases at J, with 7 bases between the two ends. CDR3 residues: CASSQDTVSTDTQYF. Written as DNA, the CDR3 is TGTGCCAGCAGCCAAGATACTGTTAGCACAGATACGCAGTATTTT.

V gene TRBV30 combines with J gene TRBJ1-1; 7 bases map to TRBD1. The V gene end was trimmed by 2 bases and the J gene end by 10 bases; junction bases not matched to a gene: 7. CDR3 size: 12 residues. The germline V gene has CDR1 GTSNPN and CDR2 SVGIG (reference sequence). CDR3 coding DNA: TGTGCCTGGAGTCATAGGGACAGACGAGCTTTCTTT. Protein sequence: CAWSHRDRRAFF.

This clone appeared a few times. The rearrangement uses TRBV4-2 and TRBJ2-1, with 10 bases aligning to TRBD1. This CDR3 spans 16 amino acids. The germline V gene has CDR1 LGHNA and CDR2 YNFKEQ. V lost 0 bases and J lost 8; bases outside the gene matches: 7. In DNA form, the CDR3 reads TGTGCCAGCAGCCAAGACCTCGGACAGGGGGGAGATGAGCAGTTCTTC. It codes for CASSQDLGQGGDEQFF.